The rows below give T cell receptor beta chains drawn from one sample of a study of CD8+ T cells in alopecia areata. The protocol was immunoSEQ multiplex PCR, while the TCRdb copy is restricted to in-frame clones and leaves out a portion. This table has approximately 180,000 clones, approximately 70% appearing once. Sequences were derived from CD8+ T cells sorted from blood, sampled at week 0. The origin of the receptors is a human donor with alopecia areata. The CDR3 runs from the conserved cysteine through the conserved F or W. D genes are given only for firm matches. Size values are once, few and many counts, or a class for expanded clones, and some rows have none.

cdr3_nt: TGCGCCAGCAGGACGGGGGCGAACACTGAAGCTTTCTTT
cdr3_aa: CASRTGANTEAFF
clone_size: .
v_call: TRBV5-1
j_call: TRBJ1-1
cdr3_length: 13
d_call: .

cdr3_nt: TGTGCCAGCAGTCCCAGGGTATACCAAGAGACCCAGTACTTC
cdr3_aa: CASSPRVYQETQYF
clone_size: .
v_call: TRBV6-5
j_call: TRBJ2-5
cdr3_length: 14
d_call: .

cdr3_nt: TGTGCCAGCAGCTCCGATACGCAGTATTTT
cdr3_aa: CASSSDTQYF
clone_size: .
v_call: TRBV7-2
j_call: TRBJ2-3
cdr3_length: 10
d_call: .

cdr3_nt: TGTGCCAGCAGACGAAGCCAGGGACGAGAGACCCAGTACTTC
cdr3_aa: CASRRSQGRETQYF
clone_size: .
v_call: TRBV28
j_call: TRBJ2-5
cdr3_length: 14
d_call: .

cdr3_nt: TGTGCCAGCTCGGGGCCCGGCCCCAGTAACCCCCAGCATTTT
cdr3_aa: CASSGPGPSNPQHF
clone_size: .
v_call: TRBV2
j_call: TRBJ1-5
cdr3_length: 14
d_call: .

cdr3_nt: TGCGCCAGCAGCCAGGGGGACAGGGGGAACACCGGGGAGCTGTTTTTT
cdr3_aa: CASSQGDRGNTGELFF
clone_size: once
v_call: TRBV4-1
j_call: TRBJ2-2
cdr3_length: 16
d_call: TRBD1

cdr3_nt: TGTGCCAGCAGGGGGGTTGGTGGGGCCTATGGCTACACCTTC
cdr3_aa: CASRGVGGAYGYTF
clone_size: .
v_call: TRBV2
j_call: TRBJ1-2
cdr3_length: 14
d_call: .

cdr3_nt: TGCAGCGTTCCGACAGGCCTGAACACTGAAGCTTTCTTT
cdr3_aa: CSVPTGLNTEAFF
clone_size: .
v_call: TRBV29-1
j_call: TRBJ1-1
cdr3_length: 13
d_call: .

cdr3_nt: TGTGCCAGTAGTATAGATACGGGGGTGAGGGACACTGAAGCTTTCTTT
cdr3_aa: CASSIDTGVRDTEAFF
clone_size: .
v_call: TRBV19
j_call: TRBJ1-1
cdr3_length: 16
d_call: .

cdr3_nt: TGTGCCAGCAGTCCAGACAGGGCCCAAAACTATGGCTACACCTTC
cdr3_aa: CASSPDRAQNYGYTF
clone_size: .
v_call: TRBV6-5
j_call: TRBJ1-2
cdr3_length: 15
d_call: TRBD1

cdr3_nt: TGTGCCAGCAGGTTGCCAAGCGGCCAAGAGACCCAGTACTTC
cdr3_aa: CASRLPSGQETQYF
clone_size: .
v_call: TRBV7-9
j_call: TRBJ2-5
cdr3_length: 14
d_call: .

cdr3_nt: TGCGCCAGCAGCCAAAGGCCTACGGGGCAGCCCCAGCATTTT
cdr3_aa: CASSQRPTGQPQHF
clone_size: .
v_call: TRBV4-1
j_call: TRBJ1-5
cdr3_length: 14
d_call: .

cdr3_nt: TGTGCCACCAGCATTTCCTCGGGTGGAGGTTCACCCCTCCACTTT
cdr3_aa: CATSISSGGGSPLHF
clone_size: once
v_call: TRBV15
j_call: TRBJ1-6
cdr3_length: 15
d_call: .

cdr3_nt: TGCGCCAGCAGCTCCGGAGGACGGAGCAGGGACGAGCAGTACTTC
cdr3_aa: CASSSGGRSRDEQYF
clone_size: few
v_call: TRBV5-1
j_call: TRBJ2-7
cdr3_length: 15
d_call: .

cdr3_nt: TGTGCCATCACCGAAGGGGGGAATGAGCAGTTCTTC
cdr3_aa: CAITEGGNEQFF
clone_size: .
v_call: TRBV10-3
j_call: TRBJ2-1
cdr3_length: 12
d_call: .

cdr3_nt: TGCGCCAGCAGCCCGACCGACCCAAATCCCGCCTCACCCCTCCACTTT
cdr3_aa: CASSPTDPNPASPLHF
clone_size: .
v_call: TRBV5-1
j_call: TRBJ1-6
cdr3_length: 16
d_call: .

cdr3_nt: TGCAGCGTTGAGGGGACTACGACTAGCGGGGGCACAGATACGCAGTATTTT
cdr3_aa: CSVEGTTTSGGTDTQYF
clone_size: .
v_call: TRBV29-1
j_call: TRBJ2-3
cdr3_length: 17
d_call: TRBD2

cdr3_nt: TGCAGTGCTCGTGGGGACACCATATATTTT
cdr3_aa: CSARGDTIYF
clone_size: .
v_call: TRBV20-1
j_call: TRBJ1-3
cdr3_length: 10
d_call: .

cdr3_nt: TGTGCCAGCAGCTTAGTGACAGACCGAGCTTTCTTT
cdr3_aa: CASSLVTDRAFF
clone_size: .
v_call: TRBV7-9
j_call: TRBJ1-1
cdr3_length: 12
d_call: .

cdr3_nt: TGTGCCACCTCGGCTGGGAGATCCTACGAGCAGTACTTC
cdr3_aa: CATSAGRSYEQYF
clone_size: .
v_call: TRBV15
j_call: TRBJ2-7
cdr3_length: 13
d_call: .

cdr3_nt: TGTGCCAGCAGTTACGGCGTCCCCTACGAGCAGTACTTC
cdr3_aa: CASSYGVPYEQYF
clone_size: .
v_call: TRBV6-5
j_call: TRBJ2-7
cdr3_length: 13
d_call: .

cdr3_nt: TGTGCCTTGACCACCGGGACAGAGCTTGAGCAGTTCTTC
cdr3_aa: CALTTGTELEQFF
clone_size: .
v_call: TRBV30
j_call: TRBJ2-1
cdr3_length: 13
d_call: TRBD1

cdr3_nt: TGCAGCGTTGAAACTAAGACAGATACGCAGTATTTT
cdr3_aa: CSVETKTDTQYF
clone_size: .
v_call: TRBV29-1
j_call: TRBJ2-3
cdr3_length: 12
d_call: .

cdr3_nt: TGCAGCGTACAAACAGGGAAGAGGAGCTACGAGCAGTACTTC
cdr3_aa: CSVQTGKRSYEQYF
clone_size: few
v_call: TRBV29-1
j_call: TRBJ2-7
cdr3_length: 14
d_call: .

cdr3_nt: TGCGCCAGCAGCCAACTCGGAACTGAAGCTTTCTTT
cdr3_aa: CASSQLGTEAFF
clone_size: .
v_call: TRBV4-1
j_call: TRBJ1-1
cdr3_length: 12
d_call: .

cdr3_nt: TGTGCCAGCAGCCCGGACAGCAACTACGAGCAGTACTTC
cdr3_aa: CASSPDSNYEQYF
clone_size: .
v_call: TRBV5-6
j_call: TRBJ2-7
cdr3_length: 13
d_call: .

cdr3_nt: TGTGCCAGCAGCTCGGACAGCACACATCTTTACTACGAGCAGTACTTC
cdr3_aa: CASSSDSTHLYYEQYF
clone_size: once
v_call: TRBV7-9
j_call: TRBJ2-7
cdr3_length: 16
d_call: .

cdr3_nt: TGCGCCAGCAGCCAAGTGGGTTATGGCAATCAGCCCCAGCATTTT
cdr3_aa: CASSQVGYGNQPQHF
clone_size: few
v_call: TRBV4-1
j_call: TRBJ1-5
cdr3_length: 15
d_call: .

cdr3_nt: TGCGCCAGCAGCCCGACCCGACACTGGGTGGAGGATACGCAGTATTTT
cdr3_aa: CASSPTRHWVEDTQYF
clone_size: .
v_call: TRBV5-1
j_call: TRBJ2-3
cdr3_length: 16
d_call: .

cdr3_nt: TGTGCCAGCAAAACTTCCGGGACAGAGGGCAATCAGCCCCAGCATTTT
cdr3_aa: CASKTSGTEGNQPQHF
clone_size: .
v_call: TRBV27
j_call: TRBJ1-5
cdr3_length: 16
d_call: TRBD1